One sample yielded the 30 T cell receptor beta chains listed below, sequenced in a study of control samples from healthy donors and cancer patients. Libraries were prepared by immunoSEQ multiplex PCR; TCRdb keeps only in-frame clonotypes and omits some of them. The sample has about 120,000 clones, approximately 88% seen once; the top ten hold approximately 3.2%. The specimen was blood. The receptors here all came from a man aged 40-49 years in good health.

The rearrangement links TRBV19 to TRBJ1-1; D remains ambiguous. Germline CDR1 reads LNHDA; CDR2 reads SQIVND (reference sequence). V lost 10 bases and J 10 bases, leaving 19 bases between the germline ends. The CDR3 is 12 residues long. The CDR3 coding sequence is TGTGCCACTGTGGGTCTCCCACATGGAGCTTTCTTT. This translates into CATVGLPHGAFF. The full variable domain, in which reference TRBV19 and TRBJ1-1 provide the parts outside the CDR3, is DGGITQSPKYLFRKEGQNVTLSCEQNLNHDAMYWYRQDPGQGLRLIYYSQIVNDFQKGDIAEGYSVSREKKESFPLTVTSAQKNPTAFYLCATVGLPHGAFFGQGTRLTVV.

The chain is built from TRBV6-2 or TRBV6-3 and TRBJ2-5, with a possible D match to TRBD1 (5 bases). The CDR3 is made up of 14 amino acids. CDR1 is MNHEY, CDR2 SVGEGT, per germline. The V end lost 4 bases, the J end lost 2 bases, and 11 bases lay between the germline ends. DNA for the CDR3: TGTGCCAGCAGTTTTCGACAGAAACAAGAGACCCAGTACTTC. Translated: CASSFRQKQETQYF.

The chain joins TRBV3-1 (or the pseudogene TRBV3-2) to TRBJ1-2; D might be TRBD1 (6 bases). In germline, CDR1 is LGHDT, CDR2 YNNKEL (reference sequence). This CDR3 has 14 amino acids. The germline V and J ends were trimmed by 5 bases and 8 bases, with 18 bases remaining between them. Here the CDR3 DNA reads TGTGCCAGCAGCATCCCAGGGGCCCCCCAAGGCTACACCTTC. Protein: CASSIPGAPQGYTF.

CDR3 nucleotide sequence: TGTGCCAGCAGCTTATTTAATGTGCCAGGGTCTGGCTACACCTTC. Its protein is CASSLFNVPGSGYTF. The chain has TRBV7-9 and TRBJ1-2, with D perhaps matching TRBD1 (5 bases). Germline CDR1 reads SEHNR; CDR2 reads FQNEAQ (reference sequence). The CDR3 spans 15 residues. Deletions cut 2 bases from V and 7 bases from J, with 17 bases between.

The chain uses TRBV7-9 and TRBJ2-7, with 9 bases fitting TRBD1. CDR3 length: 14 residues. Germline V gives CDR1 SEHNR, CDR2 FQNEAQ (reference sequence). V gave up 2 bases and J gave up 6 bases; unmatched junction bases: 5. CDR3 loop: CASSLSGTGSEQYF. In nucleotides, the CDR3 is TGTGCCAGCAGCTTATCCGGGACAGGGAGCGAGCAGTACTTC.

The gene calls are TRBV5-8 and TRBJ2-1; 10 bases agree with TRBD1. The CDR3 runs to 15 residues. The germline V gene has CDR1 SGHTS and CDR2 YDEGEE. J gave up 7 bases and V 0 bases, and 4 bases lay outside the gene matches. The CDR3 DNA reads as TGTGCCAGCAGCTTGGGGACAGGGGGTTTTAATGAGCAGTTCTTC. Its protein is CASSLGTGGFNEQFF.

The genes are TRBV11-2 and TRBJ2-7, with D perhaps matching TRBD2 (6 bases). Trimming left V 6 bases short and J 3 bases short, with 15 bases between. Germline CDR1 reads SGHAT; CDR2 reads FQNNGV. There are 14 residues in the CDR3. Here the CDR3 reads CASRALRGLYEQYF. The CDR3, as DNA: TGTGCCAGCAGAGCTTTGCGGGGTCTCTACGAGCAGTACTTC.

The chain has TRBV21-1 and TRBJ2-6. TRBV21-1 is designated a pseudogene. The CDR3 contains 15 residues. The CDR3 here is CATPPWNSGANVLTF. CDR3 DNA: TGTGCCACCCCTCCTTGGAACTCTGGGGCCAACGTCCTGACTTTC.

The chain combines TRBV12-3 or TRBV12-4 with TRBJ1-1; possibly TRBD1 for D (6 bases). The V gene lost 2 bases and the J gene lost 6 bases, with 10 bases spanning the gap. CDR3 length equals 13 residues. CDR3 sequence reads: CASSLTGYAEAFF. CDR3 nucleotide sequence: TGTGCCAGCAGTTTAACAGGGTACGCTGAAGCTTTCTTT.

The rearrangement uses TRBV3-1 (or the pseudogene TRBV3-2) and TRBJ1-2; a weak D match, TRBD1 (6 bases). The CDR3 is made up of 15 amino acids. The germline V and J ends were trimmed by 0 bases and 7 bases, with 15 bases remaining between them. The V gene's germline CDR1 is LGHDT and CDR2 YNNKEL (reference sequence). CDR3 in DNA: TGTGCCAGCAGCCAAGATTGGCAGGGGAGTCTTGGCTACACCTTC. Translation gives CASSQDWQGSLGYTF.

The chain combines TRBV29-1 with TRBJ1-1; the match to TRBD1 covers 7 bases. Germline CDR1 SQVTM, CDR2 ANQGSEA. The CDR3 covers 13 residues. The junction had 4 bases not matched to a gene; V was cut back by 5 bases and J by 1 base. The CDR3 is CSVIQGGNTEAFF. The CDR3 DNA follows: TGCAGCGTTATTCAGGGGGGGAACACTGAAGCTTTCTTT.

Concerning this clone itself: The same CDR3 also results from other DNA sequences found in this sample. The chain recombines TRBV27 with TRBJ2-5; maybe TRBD2 (5 bases). Per germline, CDR1 MNHEY and CDR2 SMNVEV (reference sequence). V lost 9 bases and J 2 bases, leaving 16 bases between the germline ends. The CDR3 totals 14 residues. CDR3 coding DNA: TGTGCCAGTTTTACGGGGTCCCGTCAAGAGACCCAGTACTTC. It encodes CASFTGSRQETQYF.

V usage is TRBV5-1 and J usage is TRBJ1-1; possible D gene TRBD1, 6 bases. Germline CDR1 is SGHRS and CDR2 is YFSETQ. The V and J ends lost 5 bases and 2 bases respectively, with 19 bases between them. The CDR3 sequence is 16 residues long. The CDR3 reads CASSFVDRPGNTEAFF. The CDR3 DNA is TGCGCCAGCAGTTTCGTCGACAGGCCGGGAAACACTGAAGCTTTCTTT. Based on the CDR3 plus reference TRBV5-1 and TRBJ1-1, the full variable domain is KAGVTQTPRYLIKTRGQQVTLSCSPISGHRSVSWYQQTPGQGLQFLFEYFSETQRNKGNFPGRFSGRQFSNSRSEMNVSTLELGDSALYLCASSFVDRPGNTEAFFGQGTRLTVV.

A note on this clone: The junction does not match germline at one end; this may be a read error. J is TRBJ1-5 and V is TRBV28; 8 bases line up with TRBD1. The CDR3 is 17 residues long. Germline V lookup: CDR1 MDHEN, CDR2 SYDVKM. CDR3 protein: CAGSSAGGGSDNQPQHF. In DNA, the CDR3 is TGTGCCGGCAGTTCGGCAGGGGGCGGAAGCGACAATCAGCCCCAGCATTTT.

The chain is built from TRBV5-8 and TRBJ1-4; 7 bases agree with TRBD1. The V gene's germline CDR1 is SGHTS and CDR2 YDEGEE. Trimming took 3 bases from V and 0 from J; bases not matched to a gene: 5. This CDR3 has 16 amino acids. The CDR3 protein is CASSWGQMATNEKLFF. CDR3 nucleotides: TGTGCCAGCAGCTGGGGACAGATGGCAACTAATGAAAAACTGTTTTTT.

The chain carries TRBV29-1 and TRBJ2-4, with a possible D match to TRBD2 (6 bases). CDR1 SQVTM and CDR2 ANQGSEA come from the germline V gene. CDR3 length: 15 amino acids. The V and J ends lost 6 bases and 5 bases respectively, with 20 bases between them. The DNA of the CDR3 is TGCAGCGTAAAAACTATCGGGGGAGGTGAAAACATTCAGTACTTC. It codes for CSVKTIGGGENIQYF.

V gene TRBV2 combines with J gene TRBJ1-5, with 9 positions matching TRBD1. CDR3 length: 14 residues. Germline trimming cut 6 bases from V and 6 bases from J; bases unmatched to any gene: 6. Germline V lookup: CDR1 SNHLY, CDR2 FYNNEI. CDR3 region: CASRERQGVQPQHF. For the CDR3, the DNA is TGTGCCAGCAGAGAGAGACAGGGGGTTCAGCCCCAGCATTTT.

The chain couples TRBV30 to TRBJ1-1; maybe TRBD1 (6 bases). This CDR3 region has 13 residues. V was shortened by 2 bases and J by 0 bases, with 7 bases between the two germline ends. Germline CDR1 GTSNPN, CDR2 SVGIG (reference sequence). CDR3 in DNA: TGTGCCTGGAGTCAGGGGTTGAACACTGAAGCTTTCTTT. It encodes CAWSQGLNTEAFF.

J is TRBJ2-7 and V is TRBV19; TRBD1 matches 8 bases. The CDR3 sequence is 18 residues long. Germline CDR1 is LNHDA and CDR2 is SQIVND (reference sequence). J was trimmed by 0 bases and V by 7 bases; bases with no gene match: 17. The CDR3 DNA is TGTGCCAGTATCACCGGGACAGGCCTATCTAAAAGCTCCTACGAGCAGTACTTC. Translating gives CASITGTGLSKSSYEQYF.

V is TRBV9 and J is TRBJ1-2, with TRBD1 identical over 7 bases. The V gene's germline CDR1 is SGDLS and CDR2 YYNGEE. CDR3 size: 14 residues. Trimming at V came to 0 bases and at J to 11 bases, leaving 10 bases not matched to a gene. The CDR3 spells CASSVVLGQPMYTF. For the CDR3, the DNA is TGTGCCAGCAGCGTAGTTCTGGGACAGCCAATGTACACCTTC.

V is TRBV18 and J is TRBJ2-7; D is uncertain. CDR3 length: 16 amino acids. Trimming took off 3 bases at V and 0 bases at J, with 15 bases between the two ends. Germline values: CDR1 KGHSH, CDR2 LQKENI. The CDR3 sequence is CASSPDAGRSSYEQYF. Written as DNA, the CDR3 is TGTGCCAGCTCACCTGACGCAGGAAGGAGCTCCTACGAGCAGTACTTC.

This rearrangement joins TRBV19 to TRBJ1-5; 10 bases are a match to TRBD1. V shed 6 bases and J 5 bases; nucleotides not matched to a gene: 4. This CDR3 contains 14 residues. Germline V gene sequence: CDR1 LNHDA, CDR2 SQIVND (reference sequence). CDR3 coding DNA: TGTGCCAGTAGACCGGACAGGGGGGATCAGCCCCAGCATTTT. Amino acids: CASRPDRGDQPQHF.

The rearrangement joins TRBV29-1 to TRBJ1-5; D ambiguous. The CDR3 extends over 14 amino acids. CDR1 and CDR2 from the germline V gene are SQVTM and ANQGSEA. V lost 6 bases and J 1 base, leaving 13 bases between the germline ends. The DNA of the CDR3 is TGCAGCGTCGCCGGGGTGGGGAGCAATCAGCCCCAGCATTTT. It translates to CSVAGVGSNQPQHF.

V gene TRBV28 combines with J gene TRBJ1-3; the D is unclear. CDR3 length: 17 amino acids. Deletions cut 1 base from V and 3 bases from J, with 16 bases between. Germline assignment: CDR1 MDHEN and CDR2 SYDVKM. In DNA form, the CDR3 reads TGTGCCAGCAGTTTATTCCATAGTTGGGGAGGTGGAAACACCATATATTTT. Protein sequence: CASSLFHSWGGGNTIYF. Variable domain in full (rest from reference TRBV28 and TRBJ1-3): DVKVTQSSRYLVKRTGEKVFLECVQDMDHENMFWYRQDPGLGLRLIYFSYDVKMKEKGDIPEGYSVSREKKERFSLILESASTNQTSMYLCASSLFHSWGGGNTIYFGEGSWLTVV.

The V and J genes are TRBV7-9 and TRBJ2-1; 9 nucleotides match TRBD1. This CDR3 has 16 residues. Looked up from germline, CDR1 is SEHNR and CDR2 is FQNEAQ (reference sequence). Trimming at V came to 5 bases and at J to 8 bases, leaving 13 bases not matched to a gene. The CDR3 region has the DNA TGTGCCAGCAGCGGGCGGGGACAGGGAGCGGCTCATGAGCAGTTCTTC. Translation gives CASSGRGQGAAHEQFF.

The chain links TRBV5-4 to TRBJ1-1; TRBD1 matches at 8 bases. CDR3 length equals 14 residues. CDR1 SGHNT and CDR2 YYREEE come from the germline V gene (reference sequence). The J segment lost 1 base and the V segment lost 2 bases, leaving 1 base of the junction unmatched. CDR3 loop: CASSFDRGNTEAFF. In DNA form, the CDR3 reads TGTGCCAGCAGCTTCGACAGGGGGAACACTGAAGCTTTCTTT.

The genes are TRBV6-6 and TRBJ2-7; 7 positions agree with TRBD2. Germline V gene data show CDR1 as MNHNY and CDR2 as SVGAGI (reference sequence). J lost 4 bases, V lost 0 bases, and 9 bases had no gene match. This CDR3 has 16 residues. As DNA, the CDR3 is TGTGCCAGCAGTTACTCGCGACAAGGCGGGGGTTACGAGCAGTACTTC. This sequence encodes CASSYSRQGGGYEQYF.

This chain joins TRBV7-2 and TRBJ2-3, with TRBD2 as a possible D gene (7 bases). Germline V gene lookup returns CDR1 SGHTA and CDR2 FQGNSA. The CDR3 runs to 16 residues. The V gene lost 6 bases and the J gene lost 0 bases, with 16 bases spanning the gap. CDR3 nucleotides: TGTGCCAGCAGTAATAAGAGGGGGGGTAGCACAGATACGCAGTATTTT. Protein product: CASSNKRGGSTDTQYF.

This chain uses TRBV27 with TRBJ1-3, with a weak D call TRBD1 (5 bases). This CDR3 is 16 amino acids long. Trimming took 7 bases from V and 2 from J, leaving 18 bases between them. Germline-derived CDR1 and CDR2 are MNHEY and SMNVEV (reference sequence). CDR3 in DNA: TGTGCCAGCACCCTTCGGGGGGGGTTCGCTGGAAACACCATATATTTT. Translation gives CASTLRGGFAGNTIYF.

This chain connects TRBV6-5 to TRBJ1-5; 9 bases are a match to TRBD1. The CDR3 has 14 residues. Losses at the gene ends were 6 bases for V and 7 bases for J; bases not matched to a gene: 7. Germline-derived CDR1 and CDR2 are MNHEY and SVGAGI. CDR3 sequence reads: CASRVDRGYQPQHF. CDR3 in DNA: TGTGCCAGCAGGGTTGACAGGGGGTACCAGCCCCAGCATTTT.